The sample holds one count of the clone carrying this T cell receptor (beta chain). The data derive from a study of blood T cell repertoires in COVID-19. The CDR3 totals 16 residues. Unmatched junction bases numbered 12, after V lost 2 bases and J lost 10 bases. Germline V gene data show CDR1 as MNHNS and CDR2 as SASEGT. The authors' processing: Amplified reference gene primers provided the basis for estimating nucleated cell counts. TCRdb's copy holds only in-frame clones and misses some; the assay was immunoSEQ multiplex PCR. V and J calls and clone size are as listed in that table; D and trimming were resolved from the DNA. This table has fewer than 500,000 clones, around 87% appearing once.

The sample comprised PBMCs or T cells enriched from blood (not recorded which). The rearrangement links TRBV6-1 to TRBJ2-1, with 9 bases identical to TRBD2. This receptor was taken from a man aged 25 to 45 who had recovered from COVID-19. CDR3 bases: TGTGCCAGCAGTGAAAATTTACTGGCTAGCGGGGCCGAGCAGTTCTTC. Protein: CASSENLLASGAEQFF.